Included here is one T cell receptor (beta chain) sequence, with context. Roughly 0.95-10 million cryopreserved PBMC were held in samples before DNA extraction. The data stem from a study of long-term antiretroviral therapy in people with HIV. Run at survey level, the immunoSEQ assay was version v3.0. TCRdb's copy holds only in-frame clones and misses some; the assay was immunoSEQ multiplex PCR. The table includes 42,000 or so clones, approximately 87% detected once. The CDR3 covers 14 residues. Trimming left V 3 bases short and J 1 base short, with 10 bases between. The germline V gene encodes CDR1 LNHDA and CDR2 SQIVND (reference sequence).

This TCR derives from a woman in her fifties or sixties with HIV. The chain joins TRBV19 to TRBJ2-7; no clear D. The sequences come from unsorted PBMCs, collected 1.2 years after starting antiretroviral therapy. The CDR3 DNA sequence: TGTGCCAGTAGTATTTATGGACCTTCCTACGAGCAGTACTTC. Translation: CASSIYGPSYEQYF.